The text below deals with one T cell receptor delta chain. This clone was detected only a few times. Its antigen is unknown. A much larger clone lies one base from this, so it may be a read error. The CDR3 measures 18 amino acids from cysteine to phenylalanine. Only the CDR3 part of the read is kept: 54 bases, read in frame from the first base. According to the germline V gene, CDR1 reads GEAIGNYY and CDR2 reads EKD. This specimen comes from a study of γδ T cells in repeated Plasmodium falciparum infection (dated by TCRdb to the early 2020s). Describing the broader study: In the natural-infection arm, Malian children exposed to intense seasonal malaria transmission were enrolled and compared against age and gender matched Australian children. The study examined how repeated Plasmodium falciparum infection shapes the human gammadelta T cell repertoire, using natural infection in Mali and controlled human malaria infection. The gammadelta TCR repertoires from Mali were analysed in two ways: cross-sectionally during periods with no transmission, and longitudinally across episodes of acute febrile malaria. Four controlled human malaria infections were administered to about five malaria-naive U.S. adults over around 630 days by bites from P. falciparum NF54-infected Anopheles stephensi mosquitoes. Samples from controlled-infection subjects were taken at baseline, just before selected infections, and 21 days after each infection.

For bulk TCR repertoire analysis, Vgamma9/Vdelta2+ and Vdelta2-negative gammadelta T cell populations were flow-sorted out of peripheral blood mononuclear cells. Libraries were made using multiplex PCR. Sequencing was performed on an Illumina MiSeq. Each sorted gammadelta T cell sample was sequenced for both the TCR gamma (TRG) and TCR delta (TRD) chains. In the source study's methods: Repertoire analyses included clonotype tree plots, accumulated frequency of the top 20 clonotypes, diversity index (DI) and D75 metrics. TCRdb reprocessed the public reads with the caller CATT; rows with the same DNA were merged afterwards. None of the V and J calls come from the authors' own analysis; TCRdb made them. The sample profile shows 80,000 to 95,000 delta-chain clones; over 1.1% of them were found once. The ten largest clones add up to around 8.3% of the sample. The paper as a whole reports these results and caveats: Generalizability was limited because the Malian cohort was drawn from a small rural village of predominantly one ethnic group. Compared with Australian children, Malian children appeared to have Vdelta2-negative gammadelta TCR repertoires that were more clonally expanded, less diverse and less shared. In Vdelta2-negative, largely Vdelta1+, gammadelta TCR repertoires, repeated controlled infections appeared to drive waves of new clonotype selection. A highly stable polyclonal repertoire over time and infection, with many inter-individual overlapping TCRgamma sequences, was shown by Vgamma9/Vdelta2+ TCR repertoires. Analysis of inter-individual variability in gammadelta T cell responses was limited by the small size of the controlled-infection cohort.

The clonotype was recovered from a pool of human donors (malaria-infected and uninfected, not separated). The material sequenced was gamma-delta T cells from blood. The rearrangement joined TRDV2 to TRDJ3; 8 central bases correspond to TRDD3. The CDR3 in this case is CACDTAGIRAWDTRQVFF. At the DNA level, the sequence is TGTGCCTGTGACACCGCCGGGATACGCGCCTGGGACACCCGACAGGTGTTTTTC.